A selection of T cell receptor beta chains follows, all from one sample in a study of cytomegalovirus exposure and HLA in healthy donors. Here immunoSEQ multiplex PCR was the method, and the copy in TCRdb shows in-frame clones only, minus some. Recorded here are approximately 120,000 clones; the top ten clones represent approximately 2%. The sample was PBMCs. The receptors were gathered from a man aged 35-49 years in good health and CMV-seronegative. The CDR3 runs from the conserved cysteine through the conserved F or W. A D gene is named only where the DNA matches it firmly.

TRBV7-9	-	TRBJ1-1	TGTGCCAGCAGTCCTGGGGGGGCTACTGAAGCTTTCTTT	CASSPGGATEAFF
TRBV4-1	TRBD2	TRBJ2-7	TGCGCCAGCAGCCGCCAAGCGGGATACTACGAGCAGTACTTC	CASSRQAGYYEQYF
TRBV5-8	-	TRBJ1-5	TGTGCCAGCACCCTTTGGGACAAACCAACAGCCTATCAGCCCCAGCATTTT	CASTLWDKPTAYQPQHF
TRBV28	TRBD1	TRBJ1-1	TGTGCCAGCAGTTTGACAGGGCCGGGCACTGAAGCTTTCTTT	CASSLTGPGTEAFF
TRBV9	-	TRBJ2-1	TGTGCCAGCAGCTTAACAGGAGACTCCTACAATGAGCAGTTCTTC	CASSLTGDSYNEQFF
TRBV5-1	-	TRBJ2-2	TGCGCCAGCAGCTTGTATGACAGAGACACCGGGGAGCTGTTTTTT	CASSLYDRDTGELFF
TRBV13	TRBD1	TRBJ2-7	TGTGCCAGCAGCTCGTGGGACAGGGCCTACGAGCAGTACTTC	CASSSWDRAYEQYF
TRBV11-2	-	TRBJ2-5	TGTGCCAGCAGCCCCGGACTTCTACAAGAGACCCAGTACTTC	CASSPGLLQETQYF
TRBV18	-	TRBJ2-7	TGTGCCAGCTCACCCGGGACTGCCGCCTACGAGCAGTACTTC	CASSPGTAAYEQYF
TRBV5-1	-	TRBJ1-3	TGCGCCAGCAGCTCGCAGGTGAACTCTGGAAACACCATATATTTT	CASSSQVNSGNTIYF
TRBV4-1	TRBD2	TRBJ2-1	TGCGCCAGCAGCCAAGAGGCTAGCGGGAGTGGGTCCTACAATGAGCAGTTCTTC	CASSQEASGSGSYNEQFF
TRBV5-4	TRBD2	TRBJ2-1	TGTGCCAGCAGCTCGGGGACTAGCGATAGGAAGAAGTTCTTC	CASSSGTSDRKKFF
TRBV11-3	TRBD2	TRBJ2-1	TGTGCCAGCAGTTCCCGACTAGCGGGTTACAATGAGCAGTTCTTC	CASSSRLAGYNEQFF
TRBV19	-	TRBJ1-1	TGTGCCAGTAGGGTGACAGGTTCAAACACTGAAGCTTTCTTT	CASRVTGSNTEAFF
TRBV9	TRBD2	TRBJ2-5	TGTGCCAGCAGCGTAGGAGGAGCGGGAGGGCGAGAGACCCAGTACTTC	CASSVGGAGGRETQYF
TRBV28	-	TRBJ2-3	TGTGCCAGCAGTTTTTTTTCCATTGGGGCCTACACAGATACGCAGTATTTT	CASSFFSIGAYTDTQYF